This T cell receptor (beta chain) was recorded in a study of T cell responses to AZD1222 COVID-19 vaccine. About the research overall: Second-dose intervals near 4 or 12 weeks were combined.

Profiling relied on immunoSEQ multiplex PCR, and the TCRdb table lists in-frame clones only, not all of them. This sample carries around 85,000 clones, approximately 86% of them seen once, and the ten largest clones take roughly 6.5%. The CDR3 contains 15 residues. The rearrangement uses TRBV1 and TRBJ1-2. TRBV1 is flagged as a pseudogene. This material consisted of peripheral blood, taken on day 0 of AZD1222 vaccination. The receptor was derived from an adult in good health. The CDR3 coding sequence is TGCACCAGCAGCCGGGGGGTTGCTCTTCCGGGAGGCTACACCTTC. It codes for CTSSRGVALPGGYTF.